The next 18 T cell receptor beta chains were all read from a single sample in a study of cytomegalovirus exposure and HLA in healthy donors. PCR used 60 Vbeta primers and 13 Jbeta primers. Produced via immunoSEQ multiplex PCR; TCRdb's table is partial and in-frame only. The table lists 40,000 to 45,000 clones, about 90% of them singletons. The sample comprised PBMCs. The source is a middle-aged woman in good health and CMV-seropositive.

The V and J genes are TRBV14 and TRBJ1-3, with D possibly matching TRBD1 (6 bases). This CDR3 contains 14 residues. Looked up from germline, CDR1 is SGHDN and CDR2 is FVKESK. The V end was cut by 6 bases, the J end by 0 bases, with 9 bases between. CDR3 protein: CASRRTASGNTIYF. DNA of the CDR3: TGTGCCAGCAGAAGGACAGCCTCTGGAAACACCATATATTTT.

The V call is TRBV19, the J call TRBJ1-2; the match to TRBD1 covers 10 bases. Trimming removed 7 bases from V and 8 bases from J; junction bases left unmatched: 13. The CDR3 runs to 15 residues. Germline V gene sequence: CDR1 LNHDA, CDR2 SQIVND (reference sequence). The CDR3: CASTPGQGTGWGYTF. CDR3 nucleotide sequence: TGTGCCAGTACCCCGGGACAGGGGACCGGGTGGGGCTACACCTTC.

The DNA of the CDR3 is TGTGCCATCAGTGAGTCGACGGCGGGGCGGGGAGATACGCAGTATTTT. It is translated as CAISESTAGRGDTQYF. V and J are TRBV10-3 and TRBJ2-3; perhaps TRBD2 as D (6 bases). The CDR3 is made up of 16 amino acids. V lost 0 bases and J lost 5, with 15 bases in between. CDR1 and CDR2 (germline): ENHRY, SYGVKD.

CDR3 residues: CAIRPNSMGGTEAFF. CDR3 nucleotide sequence: TGTGCCATCAGACCAAATAGTATGGGGGGCACTGAAGCTTTCTTT. V and J are TRBV10-3 and TRBJ1-1; possible D gene TRBD1, 5 bases. The V gene's germline CDR1 is ENHRY and CDR2 SYGVKD. With 6 bases removed from V and 4 bases from J, the gap between germline ends came to 18 bases. The CDR3 runs to 15 residues.

J is TRBJ2-7 and V is TRBV6-6, with D hard to call. Germline CDR1 MNHNY, CDR2 SVGAGI (reference sequence). The CDR3 has 11 residues. Trimming pared 8 bases from V and 2 bases from J, leaving 7 bases between. The DNA for the CDR3 is TGTGCCAGCGCAGATACCTACGAGCAGTACTTC. This sequence encodes CASADTYEQYF.

The V and J genes are TRBV6-5 and TRBJ2-7; D is ambiguous. The CDR3 is 13 residues long. Germline loops: CDR1 MNHEY, CDR2 SVGAGI. V lost 4 bases, J lost 4 bases, and 11 bases lay in between. The CDR3 DNA reads as TGTGCCAGCAGTTTTGGGCTCAATTACGAGCAGTACTTC. This gives the protein CASSFGLNYEQYF.

J is TRBJ1-1 and V is TRBV2; D unclear. From germline, CDR1 is SNHLY and CDR2 FYNNEI. With 5 bases removed from V and 1 base from J, the gap between germline ends came to 11 bases. The CDR3 covers 14 residues. The CDR3 loop reads CASSTFEGNTEAFF. In DNA, the CDR3 is TGTGCCAGCAGTACTTTTGAGGGGAACACTGAAGCTTTCTTT.

The J gene is TRBJ2-6, the V gene TRBV28; possible D gene TRBD1, 6 bases. CDR1 and CDR2 (germline): MDHEN, SYDVKM. This CDR3 is built from 15 residues. The V end was cut by 5 bases, the J end by 4 bases, with 12 bases between. The CDR3 here is CASSPQGAGANVLTF. The CDR3 region has the DNA TGTGCCAGCAGTCCACAGGGAGCCGGGGCCAACGTCCTGACTTTC.

This chain connects TRBV18 to TRBJ2-7, with 7 bases lining up with TRBD1. The CDR3 totals 13 residues. The V and J ends lost 3 bases and 2 bases, in that order; junction bases with no gene match: 1. Germline CDR1 and CDR2: KGHSH and LQKENI. CDR3 residues: CASSPTGTYEQYF. The CDR3 DNA reads TGTGCCAGCTCACCGACAGGGACCTACGAGCAGTACTTC.

The chain employs TRBV4-2 and TRBJ2-5; the match to TRBD1 covers 7 bases. The CDR3 contains 14 residues. The ends lost 0 bases at V and 7 bases at J; junction bases unmatched: 5. Germline assignment: CDR1 LGHNA and CDR2 YNFKEQ. CDR3 nucleotide sequence: TGTGCCAGCAGCCAAGAAGGGGGCCAGGGGACCCAGTACTTC. Protein: CASSQEGGQGTQYF.

The CDR3 is CARSLDRKNEKLFF. In nucleotides, the CDR3 is TGTGCCAGGTCACTGGACAGAAAAAATGAAAAACTGTTTTTT. This chain uses TRBV11-1 with TRBJ1-4; D may be TRBD1 (6 bases). Trimming left V 9 bases short and J 5 bases short, with 16 bases between. CDR3 length: 14 amino acids. Germline loops: CDR1 SGHAT, CDR2 FQDESV (reference sequence).

This rearrangement joins TRBV15 to TRBJ2-7, with 8 bases that match TRBD2. The CDR3 runs 15 residues. V was pared by 5 bases and J by 2 bases, with 8 bases of the junction left unmatched. Germline assignment: CDR1 LNHNV and CDR2 YYDKDF (reference sequence). DNA for the CDR3: TGTGCCACCAGCGAGTCCGGGACTAGAGCCTACGAGCAGTACTTC. Encoded protein: CATSESGTRAYEQYF.

The chain employs TRBV6-4 and TRBJ2-3; possible D gene TRBD2, 5 bases. The CDR3 is 15 amino acids. V lost 3 bases and J lost 2, with 12 bases in between. In germline, CDR1 is MRHNA, CDR2 SNTAGT. DNA of the CDR3: TGTGCCAGCAGTGAAACGGGGTCGGCCACAGATACGCAGTATTTT. This sequence encodes CASSETGSATDTQYF.

The genes are TRBV27 and TRBJ2-2; 7 nucleotides align to TRBD1. The trim removed 5 bases at V and 1 base at J, leaving 7 bases unmatched. CDR3 length equals 16 residues. Germline V gene lookup returns CDR1 MNHEY and CDR2 SMNVEV (reference sequence). The CDR3 DNA sequence: TGTGCCAGCAGTCCCGCCGGGACAGTGAACACCGGGGAGCTGTTTTTT. It yields the protein CASSPAGTVNTGELFF.

The CDR3 reads CASSKNQNTGELFF. The CDR3 DNA is TGTGCCAGCAGCAAAAATCAGAACACCGGGGAGCTGTTTTTT. The chain links TRBV11-3 to TRBJ2-2; the D is unclear. The V gene's germline CDR1 is SGHNT and CDR2 YENEEA. V lost 5 bases and J 1 base, leaving 8 bases between the germline ends. The CDR3 has 14 residues.

This clone was seen only once. The chain combines TRBV5-1 with TRBJ2-7; TRBD2 matches 9 bases. Germline values: CDR1 SGHRS, CDR2 YFSETQ. V was clipped by 2 bases and J by 3 bases; unmatched bases: 6. The CDR3 has 15 amino acids. CDR3 DNA sequence: TGCGCCAGCAGCTTCGCGGTAGCGGGAGTCTACGAGCAGTACTTC. This gives the protein CASSFAVAGVYEQYF.

The chain couples TRBV9 to TRBJ2-3, with 8 bases aligning to TRBD2. V lost 0 bases, J lost 3 bases, and 6 bases stayed unmatched. Germline V lookup: CDR1 SGDLS, CDR2 YYNGEE. This CDR3 is 16 amino acids long. CDR3 sequence: CASSVASIAGTDTQYF. The CDR3 DNA reads as TGTGCCAGCAGCGTAGCTAGCATAGCGGGGACAGATACGCAGTATTTT.

The chain is built from TRBV6-5 and TRBJ1-3, with D possibly matching TRBD1 (5 bases). Germline assignment: CDR1 MNHEY and CDR2 SVGAGI. The V end lost 2 bases, the J end lost 0 bases, and 11 bases lay between the germline ends. This CDR3 contains 16 residues. The CDR3 DNA reads as TGTGCCAGCAGTTACGGCCGGACAAACTCTGGAAACACCATATATTTT. Protein sequence: CASSYGRTNSGNTIYF.